Each of the 30 T cell receptor beta chains below was sequenced from the same sample in a study of graft-versus-host responses after intestinal transplantation (dated by TCRdb to 2020 to 2023). Antigen specificity for these receptors is unknown. The label giving this sample's time point can be read as: cells obtained before transplantation from donor or recipient. Receptor libraries were prepared by the immunoSEQ multiplex PCR assay. Drawn from immuneACCESS, this table holds only the in-frame rearrangements with V and J called that TCRdb kept. Clones are partly lost; checked studies trace under half to an unresolved V gene and leave the rest unexplained. This sample holds over 85,000 clones; 85% to 95% were observed only once. The top ten clonotypes cover roughly 0.49% of the sample. Here the sequenced sample was unstimulated CD8+ T cells sorted from spleen or lymph node cells, taken before intestinal transplant. These TCRs come from a human donor who received an intestinal transplant.

In the case of this clone: The same CDR3 arises from other DNA sequences in this sample as well. The rearrangement uses TRBV4-1 and TRBJ2-7; D not resolved. CDR1 is MGHRA and CDR2 is YSYEKL in the germline V gene. Trimming left V 0 bases short and J 2 bases short, with 8 bases between. The CDR3 is 14 amino acids. Written as DNA, the CDR3 is TGCGCCAGCAGCCAAGATCCAGGTACCTACGAGCAGTACTTC. Translation gives CASSQDPGTYEQYF.

The chain combines TRBV18 with TRBJ2-5; unclear D gene. V was cut by 3 bases and J by 4 bases, with 15 bases left in between. The germline V gene encodes CDR1 KGHSH and CDR2 LQKENI. This CDR3 comprises 15 residues. DNA for the CDR3: TGTGCCAGCTCACCTCCCTTCCCTTTTCTAGAGACCCAGTACTTC. Residues: CASSPPFPFLETQYF.

The CDR3 protein is CASSKNRGLKGYTF. For the CDR3, the DNA is TGTGCCAGCTCAAAAAACAGGGGGCTAAAAGGCTACACCTTC. J is TRBJ1-2 and V is TRBV18; 9 bases are a match to TRBD1. CDR3 length equals 14 residues. Germline assignment: CDR1 KGHSH and CDR2 LQKENI. V lost 5 bases to trimming and J lost 8 bases; unmatched junction nucleotides: 9.

This clone appeared a single time. V is TRBV10-2 and J is TRBJ2-3; D uncertain. Germline V gene data show CDR1 as WSHSY and CDR2 as SAAADI. The CDR3 contains 13 residues. The V and J ends lost 2 bases and 4 bases respectively, with 7 bases between them. The CDR3 loop is CASSELRADTQYF. CDR3 bases: TGCGCCAGCAGTGAGCTGAGAGCAGATACGCAGTATTTT.

The rearrangement uses TRBV4-1 and TRBJ2-5; 10 bases are a match to TRBD2. CDR1 MGHRA and CDR2 YSYEKL come from the germline V gene. The CDR3 spans 17 residues. V shed 1 base, J shed 4 bases, and the junction held 9 bases outside the gene matches. CDR3 sequence reads: CASSQVAGGLRSETQYF. The CDR3 bases are TGCGCCAGCAGCCAAGTAGCGGGGGGCCTCCGGTCAGAGACCCAGTACTTC.

This chain links TRBV30 with TRBJ2-5, with 7 bases matching TRBD1. This CDR3 is 14 amino acids long. V gave up 2 bases and J gave up 5 bases; unmatched junction bases: 8. Germline values: CDR1 GTSNPN, CDR2 SVGIG (reference sequence). CDR3 in amino acids: CAWSSVTGWETQYF. In nucleotides, the CDR3 is TGTGCCTGGAGTTCTGTGACAGGGTGGGAGACCCAGTACTTC.

J is TRBJ2-7 and V is TRBV4-1, with TRBD1 as a possible D gene (6 bases). CDR1 is MGHRA, CDR2 YSYEKL, per germline. Trimming removed 1 base at V and 1 base at J, with 11 bases between. The CDR3 is 15 amino acids. The CDR3 protein is CASSQGVDRSYEQYF. DNA of the CDR3: TGCGCCAGCAGCCAAGGGGTGGACAGATCCTACGAGCAGTACTTC.

This chain links TRBV30 with TRBJ1-1; TRBD1 might be the D (6 bases). The CDR3 runs 14 residues. The V and J ends lost 4 bases and 1 base respectively, with 13 bases between them. The germline CDR1 and CDR2 sequences are GTSNPN and SVGIG (reference sequence). The CDR3 loop is CAWNAVGGNTEAFF. DNA for the CDR3: TGTGCCTGGAACGCCGTAGGGGGGAACACTGAAGCTTTCTTT.

The rearrangement uses TRBV7-8 and TRBJ1-2; D is perhaps TRBD1 (6 bases). V lost 6 bases and J lost 2, with 10 bases in between. From germline, CDR1 is SGHVS and CDR2 FQNEAQ. This CDR3 comprises 13 residues. The CDR3 DNA follows: TGTGCCAGCAGTCTTGGACAGAACTATGGCTACACCTTC. It is translated as CASSLGQNYGYTF.

The chain recombines TRBV7-2 with TRBJ2-3, with 10 bases fitting TRBD2. J gave up 4 bases and V 4 bases, and 14 bases lay outside the gene matches. The CDR3 loop spans 18 amino acids. Germline-derived CDR1 and CDR2 are SGHTA and FQGNSA. Here the CDR3 DNA reads TGTGCCAGCAGCTCAGATACAATAGCGGGGGGTCCCCCAGATACGCAGTATTTT. Its protein is CASSSDTIAGGPPDTQYF. The whole variable domain, remainder taken from reference TRBV7-2 and TRBJ2-3, is GAGVSQSPSNKVTEKGKDVELRCDPISGHTALYWYRQSLGQGLEFLIYFQGNSAPDKSGLPSDRFSAERTGGSVSTLTIQRTQQEDSAVYLCASSSDTIAGGPPDTQYFGPGTRLTVL.

This clone was seen only a few times. The chain combines TRBV13 with TRBJ1-4, with 7 nucleotides matching TRBD1. The J segment lost 8 bases and the V segment lost 5 bases, leaving 8 bases of the junction unmatched. CDR1 is PRHDT and CDR2 is FYEKMQ in the germline V gene (reference sequence). The CDR3 totals 14 residues. The CDR3 DNA sequence: TGTGCCAGCAGCGAACAGGGGCTTGGAGAAAAACTGTTTTTT. It codes for CASSEQGLGEKLFF.

This chain uses TRBV5-5 with TRBJ2-1, with 10 bases lining up with TRBD1. This CDR3 comprises 14 residues. J was trimmed by 7 bases and V by 0 bases; bases with no gene match: 1. The germline V gene has CDR1 SGHKS and CDR2 YYEKEE (reference sequence). The CDR3 bases are TGTGCCAGCAGCTTGGGACAGGGGGCAAATGAGCAGTTCTTC. Encoded protein: CASSLGQGANEQFF.

This sequence joins TRBV5-8 and TRBJ2-3; 8 bases match TRBD1. J lost 4 bases, V lost 2 bases, and 9 bases had no gene match. The CDR3 totals 16 residues. Per germline, CDR1 SGHTS and CDR2 YDEGEE. The CDR3 protein is CASSFAGQGGADTQYF. The CDR3 nucleotides are TGTGCCAGCAGCTTTGCCGGACAGGGAGGCGCAGATACGCAGTATTTT.

The CDR3 is CASSSDSGARNEQFF. The CDR3 bases are TGTGCCAGCAGTTCAGATTCGGGAGCTAGGAATGAGCAGTTCTTC. This chain links TRBV27 with TRBJ2-1, with D possibly matching TRBD2 (6 bases). This CDR3 has 15 amino acids. The germline V gene has CDR1 MNHEY and CDR2 SMNVEV (reference sequence). V was trimmed by 4 bases and J by 7 bases, leaving 17 bases between them.

The chain is built from TRBV5-1 and TRBJ2-7; 11 bases line up with TRBD1. Germline V gives CDR1 SGHRS, CDR2 YFSETQ. V dropped 2 bases and J dropped 5; count of bases not matched to a gene: 6. There are 15 residues in the CDR3. The CDR3 spells CASSFHPGQGDEQYF. CDR3 bases: TGCGCCAGCAGCTTCCATCCGGGACAGGGGGACGAGCAGTACTTC.

The chain couples TRBV27 to TRBJ1-2; 9 positions match TRBD1. V dropped 6 bases and J dropped 8; count of bases not matched to a gene: 16. Germline V gene lookup returns CDR1 MNHEY and CDR2 SMNVEV (reference sequence). The CDR3 extends over 16 amino acids. The CDR3 DNA sequence: TGTGCCAGCAGCCTCACCGGGACAGGGCCATCAGGAGGCTACACCTTC. Translated: CASSLTGTGPSGGYTF.

The V call is TRBV7-9, the J call TRBJ1-1; D is unclear. Germline assignment: CDR1 SEHNR and CDR2 FQNEAQ (reference sequence). Trimming took off 4 bases at V and 6 bases at J, with 6 bases between the two ends. The CDR3 runs 11 residues. Written as DNA, the CDR3 is TGTGCCAGCAGCTATGGGCCTGAAGCTTTCTTT. This translates into CASSYGPEAFF.

The CDR3 nucleotides are TGTGCCACCCTAGGGGATTTCGATGGCTACACCTTC. Encoded protein: CATLGDFDGYTF. The chain is built from TRBV19 and TRBJ1-2, with D perhaps TRBD1 (5 bases). The V and J ends lost 10 bases and 6 bases respectively, with 15 bases between them. The CDR3 has 12 residues. Germline CDR1 is LNHDA and CDR2 is SQIVND (reference sequence).

The rearrangement links TRBV5-1 to TRBJ1-4; TRBD1 matches at 11 bases. The CDR3 loop spans 15 amino acids. The V gene's germline CDR1 is SGHRS and CDR2 YFSETQ. Trimming cost V 2 bases and J 6 bases; bases outside gene matches: 3. As DNA, the CDR3 is TGCGCCAGCAGCTTTGGACAGGGGGCGTATGAAAAACTGTTTTTT. Protein product: CASSFGQGAYEKLFF.

The chain has TRBV7-9 and TRBJ2-1, with D maybe TRBD2 (7 bases). Trimming pared 5 bases from V and 8 bases from J, leaving 10 bases between. Per the germline V gene, CDR1 is SEHNR and CDR2 is FQNEAQ (reference sequence). CDR3 size: 12 residues. For the CDR3, the DNA is TGTGCCAGCAGCATAGGGGGGGATGAGCAGTTCTTC. Its translation is CASSIGGDEQFF.

This chain uses TRBV19 with TRBJ1-5, with D possibly being TRBD1 (5 bases). V lost 11 bases to trimming and J lost 6 bases, with 17 bases between them. CDR1 is LNHDA, CDR2 SQIVND, per germline (reference sequence). The CDR3 spans 13 residues. The CDR3 DNA reads as TGTGCCGGGGGGGTACAAGGAACTCAGCCCCAGCATTTT. Protein: CAGGVQGTQPQHF.

The V and J genes are TRBV27 and TRBJ2-1; 13 bases match TRBD2. This CDR3 region has 16 residues. J gave up 8 bases and V 5 bases, and 9 bases lay outside the gene matches. Germline CDR1 MNHEY, CDR2 SMNVEV (reference sequence). CDR3 sequence: CASSPLLAGGSDEQFF. The CDR3 DNA is TGTGCCAGCAGTCCGTTACTAGCGGGAGGGTCCGATGAGCAGTTCTTC.

The gene calls are TRBV11-2 and TRBJ2-7, with 10 positions matching TRBD2. The trim removed 5 bases at V and 9 bases at J, leaving 1 base unmatched. Germline V gene lookup returns CDR1 SGHAT and CDR2 FQNNGV. The length of the CDR3 is 11 residues. CDR3 sequence: CASSPSGGQYF. CDR3 in DNA: TGTGCCAGCAGCCCTAGCGGGGGGCAGTACTTC.

In this sample, this clone turned up once. The chain uses TRBV5-1 and TRBJ1-1; 7 bases agree with TRBD1. The CDR3 length is 14 residues. Trimming removed 4 bases from V and 5 bases from J; junction bases left unmatched: 8. Germline V gene lookup returns CDR1 SGHRS and CDR2 YFSETQ. CDR3 nucleotide sequence: TGCGCCAGCAGCCCGGGAGGGGGCCAGACTGAAGCTTTCTTT. This gives the protein CASSPGGGQTEAFF.

The chain joins TRBV6-1 to TRBJ2-1, with TRBD2 as a possible D gene (6 bases). Germline V gene data show CDR1 as MNHNS and CDR2 as SASEGT. V shed 4 bases and J shed 3 bases, with 7 bases lying between them. The CDR3 loop spans 13 amino acids. The CDR3: CASSGLDYNEQFF. The CDR3 DNA follows: TGTGCCAGCAGTGGACTAGACTACAATGAGCAGTTCTTC.

V and J are TRBV2 and TRBJ2-2; 10 bases fit TRBD2. The J segment lost 1 base and the V segment lost 5 bases, leaving 4 bases of the junction unmatched. CDR3 length equals 16 residues. Germline CDR1 SNHLY, CDR2 FYNNEI. For the CDR3, the DNA is TGTGCCAGCAGTTCGTTAGCGGGGGGGAACACCGGGGAGCTGTTTTTT. It is translated as CASSSLAGGNTGELFF.

CDR3: CASSLVGGRLANTGELFF. For the CDR3, the DNA is TGTGCCAGCAGCTTGGTGGGTGGGAGGCTCGCGAACACCGGGGAGCTGTTTTTT. The chain employs TRBV7-8 and TRBJ2-2; maybe TRBD2 (6 bases). V dropped 3 bases and J dropped 0 bases, with 17 bases sitting between them. Germline assignment: CDR1 SGHVS and CDR2 FQNEAQ. The CDR3 sequence is 18 residues long.

The chain couples TRBV29-1 to TRBJ2-7; D ambiguous. The CDR3 extends over 12 amino acids. The germline V gene encodes CDR1 SQVTM and CDR2 ANQGSEA. Trimming took off 4 bases at V and 0 bases at J, with 7 bases between the two ends. The CDR3 reads CSVVDSSYEQYF. The CDR3 DNA is TGCAGCGTTGTAGACTCCTCCTACGAGCAGTACTTC.

This clone appeared a single time. The gene calls are TRBV19 and TRBJ2-7; TRBD2 agrees at 7 bases. Germline lookup yields CDR1 LNHDA and CDR2 SQIVND (reference sequence). Trimming at V came to 8 bases and at J to 3 bases, leaving 4 bases not matched to a gene. The CDR3 has 12 residues. The CDR3 DNA is TGTGCCAGTGGGGCGGGAGTCTACGAGCAGTACTTC. Encoded protein: CASGAGVYEQYF. The complete variable domain, with remaining parts taken from reference TRBV19 and TRBJ2-7, reads DGGITQSPKYLFRKEGQNVTLSCEQNLNHDAMYWYRQDPGQGLRLIYYSQIVNDFQKGDIAEGYSVSREKKESFPLTVTSAQKNPTAFYLCASGAGVYEQYFGPGTRLTVT.

This sequence joins TRBV28 and TRBJ2-1, with D tentatively TRBD2 (6 bases). V lost 5 bases, J lost 1 base, and 24 bases lay in between. The CDR3 length is 19 residues. The germline V gene has CDR1 MDHEN and CDR2 SYDVKM. DNA for the CDR3: TGTGCCAGCAGTGCCCCCCCCTCGGGCCAGGCGGGGTCCTACAATGAGCAGTTCTTC. Amino acid sequence: CASSAPPSGQAGSYNEQFF.